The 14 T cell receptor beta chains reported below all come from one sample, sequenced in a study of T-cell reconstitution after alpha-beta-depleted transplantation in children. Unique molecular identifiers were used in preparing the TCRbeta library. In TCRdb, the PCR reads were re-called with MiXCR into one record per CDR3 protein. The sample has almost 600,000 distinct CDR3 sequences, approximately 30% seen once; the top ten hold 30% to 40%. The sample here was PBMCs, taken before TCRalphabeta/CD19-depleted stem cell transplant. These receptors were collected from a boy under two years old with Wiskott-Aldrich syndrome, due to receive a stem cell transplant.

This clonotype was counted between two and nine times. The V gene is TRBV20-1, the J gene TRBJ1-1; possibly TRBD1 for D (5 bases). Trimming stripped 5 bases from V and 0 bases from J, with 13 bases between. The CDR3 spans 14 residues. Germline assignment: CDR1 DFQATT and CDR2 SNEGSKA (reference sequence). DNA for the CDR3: TGCAGTGCTCCCACGGGGCACGTGAACACTGAAGCTTTCTTT. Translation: CSAPTGHVNTEAFF.

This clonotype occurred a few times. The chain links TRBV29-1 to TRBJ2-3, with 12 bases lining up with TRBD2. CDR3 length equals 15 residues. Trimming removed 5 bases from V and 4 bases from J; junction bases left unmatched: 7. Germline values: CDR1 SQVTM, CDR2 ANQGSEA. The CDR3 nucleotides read TGCAGCGTTTCCTCGACTAGCGGGAGAGCAGATACGCAGTATTTT. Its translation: CSVSSTSGRADTQYF.

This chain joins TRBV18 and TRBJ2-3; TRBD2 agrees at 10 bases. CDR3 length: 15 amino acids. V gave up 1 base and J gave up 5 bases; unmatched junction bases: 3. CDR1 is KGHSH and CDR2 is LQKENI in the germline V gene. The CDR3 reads CASSPLLAGVDTQYF. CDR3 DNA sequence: TGTGCCAGCTCACCACTTCTAGCGGGAGTAGATACGCAGTATTTT.

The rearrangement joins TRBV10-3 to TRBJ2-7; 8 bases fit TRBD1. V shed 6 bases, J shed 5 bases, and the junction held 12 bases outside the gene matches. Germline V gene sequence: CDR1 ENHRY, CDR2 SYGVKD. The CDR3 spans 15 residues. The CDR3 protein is CAIRGATGDGDEQYF. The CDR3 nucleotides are TGTGCCATCAGGGGGGCGACAGGGGACGGCGACGAGCAGTACTTC.

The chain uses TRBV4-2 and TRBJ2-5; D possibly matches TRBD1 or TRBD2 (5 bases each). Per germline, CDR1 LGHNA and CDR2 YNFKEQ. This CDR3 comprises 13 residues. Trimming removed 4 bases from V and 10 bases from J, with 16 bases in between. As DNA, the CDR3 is TGTGCCAGCAGCCTCGGGACGCGTTGGGACCAGTACTTC. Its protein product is CASSLGTRWDQYF.

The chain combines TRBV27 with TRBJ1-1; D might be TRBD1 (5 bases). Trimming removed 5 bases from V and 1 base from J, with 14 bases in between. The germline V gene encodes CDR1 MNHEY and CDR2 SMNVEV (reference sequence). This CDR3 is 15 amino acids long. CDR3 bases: TGTGCCAGCAGTCCCCTCGGGGACTCGAACACTGAAGCTTTCTTT. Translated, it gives CASSPLGDSNTEAFF.

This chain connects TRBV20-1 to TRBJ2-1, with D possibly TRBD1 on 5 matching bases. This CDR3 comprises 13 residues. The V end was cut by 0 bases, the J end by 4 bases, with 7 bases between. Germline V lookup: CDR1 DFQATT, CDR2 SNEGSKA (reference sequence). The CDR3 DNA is TGCAGTGCTAGAGAGCAGGGTTACAATGAGCAGTTCTTC. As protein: CSAREQGYNEQFF.

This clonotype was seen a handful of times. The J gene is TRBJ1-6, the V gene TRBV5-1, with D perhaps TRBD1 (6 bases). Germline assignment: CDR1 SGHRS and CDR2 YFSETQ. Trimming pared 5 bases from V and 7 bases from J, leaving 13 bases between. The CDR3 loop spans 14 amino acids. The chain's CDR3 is CASRTVGANSPLHF. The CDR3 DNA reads TGCGCCAGCAGGACCGTGGGGGCAAATTCACCCCTCCACTTT.

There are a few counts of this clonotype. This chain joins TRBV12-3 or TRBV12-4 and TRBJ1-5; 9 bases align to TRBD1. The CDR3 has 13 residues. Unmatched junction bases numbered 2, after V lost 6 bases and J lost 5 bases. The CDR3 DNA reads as TGTGCCAGCAGCTGGACAGGGGATCAGCCCCAGCATTTT. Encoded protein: CASSWTGDQPQHF.

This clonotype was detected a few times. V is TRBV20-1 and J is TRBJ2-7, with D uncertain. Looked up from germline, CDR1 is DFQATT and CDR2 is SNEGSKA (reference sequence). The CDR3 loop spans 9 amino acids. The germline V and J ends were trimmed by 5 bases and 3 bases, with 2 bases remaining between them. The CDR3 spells CSAGYEQYF. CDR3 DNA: TGCAGTGCTGGCTACGAGCAGTACTTC.

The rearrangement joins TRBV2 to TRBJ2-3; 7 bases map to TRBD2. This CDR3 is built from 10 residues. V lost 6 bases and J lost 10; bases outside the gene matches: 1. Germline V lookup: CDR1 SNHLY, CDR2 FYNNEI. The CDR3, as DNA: TGTGCCAGCAGGGGAGGGTCGCAGTATTTT. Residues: CASRGGSQYF.

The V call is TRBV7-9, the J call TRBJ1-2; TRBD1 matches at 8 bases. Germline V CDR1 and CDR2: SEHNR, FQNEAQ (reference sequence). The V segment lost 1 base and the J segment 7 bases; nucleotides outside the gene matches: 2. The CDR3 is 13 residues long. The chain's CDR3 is CASSLVQGGGYTF. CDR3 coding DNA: TGTGCCAGCAGCTTAGTACAGGGGGGTGGCTACACCTTC.

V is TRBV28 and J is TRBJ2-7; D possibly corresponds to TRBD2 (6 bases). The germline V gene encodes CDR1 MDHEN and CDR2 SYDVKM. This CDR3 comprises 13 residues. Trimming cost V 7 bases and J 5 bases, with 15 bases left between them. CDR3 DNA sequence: TGTGCCAGCATGGACTATACGCCTAACGAGCAGTACTTC. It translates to CASMDYTPNEQYF.

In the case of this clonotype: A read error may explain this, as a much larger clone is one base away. DNA of the CDR3: TGCGCCAGCAGCTCGGGACAGCTTAATGAAAAACTGTTTTTT. Its translation is CASSSGQLNEKLFF. This chain links TRBV5-1 with TRBJ1-4, with 7 bases that match TRBD1. Germline trimming cut 3 bases from V and 4 bases from J; bases unmatched to any gene: 3. Germline values: CDR1 SGHRS, CDR2 YFSETQ. The CDR3 spans 14 residues.